This is a list of T cell receptor beta chains from one sample in a study of blood T cells in healthy people across ages. TCRdb reanalysed the 5' RACE reads using MiXCR and keeps one entry per CDR3 protein. The sample yields 550,000 to 750,000 distinct CDR3 sequences, roughly 20% seen once. Sequencing input: blood. Receptor source: a man in his 70s in good health. The CDR3 runs from the conserved cysteine through the conserved F or W. A D gene is named only where the DNA matches it firmly. Size is stated for part of the rows, as once, few or many counts, or as a class when the clone is expanded.

J gene	clone size	D gene	V gene	CDR3 DNA	CDR3 protein
TRBJ1-4	-	-	TRBV15	TGTGCCACCAGCAGAGATCTCTCCACAGGAGAAAAACTGTTTTTT	CATSRDLSTGEKLFF
TRBJ2-4	-	-	TRBV7-2	TGTGTCAGCAGCTTAGACAGTCCCATTCAGTACTTC	CVSSLDSPIQYF
TRBJ2-2	-	TRBD1	TRBV28	TGTGCCAGCAACACAGTCGGGACAGGGGCCGGGGAGCTGTTTTTT	CASNTVGTGAGELFF
TRBJ1-6	few	-	TRBV28	TGTGCCAGCAGCCGACCGGGACCCCAGAATTCACCCCTCCACTTT	CASSRPGPQNSPLHF
TRBJ1-3	-	-	TRBV6-1	TGTGCCAGCCACTTCTTCTCTGGAAACACCATATATTTT	CASHFFSGNTIYF
TRBJ2-7	many	-	TRBV20-1	TGCAGTGCCCGCGAGGTAGATTACTACGAGCAGTACTTC	CSAREVDYYEQYF
TRBJ2-5	-	TRBD1	TRBV15	TGTGCCACCAGCCGGGACAGGGTGAGGGAGACCCAGTACTTC	CATSRDRVRETQYF
TRBJ2-1	few	TRBD2	TRBV20-1	TGCAGTGCAGAAAGACAGGGTCCATCTAGCGGGAGCTACAATGAGCAGTTCTTC	CSAERQGPSSGSYNEQFF
TRBJ2-7	few	TRBD1	TRBV7-2	TGTGCCAGCAGCCCTCCGGGACAGATCAAGTCGTACTTC	CASSPPGQIKSYF
TRBJ2-1	-	TRBD2	TRBV6-2/TRBV6-3	TGTGCCAGTCGAGGTCTCGGGAGGTTCCCCTACAATGAGCAGTTCTTC	CASRGLGRFPYNEQFF
TRBJ2-1	-	-	TRBV7-7	TGTGCTAGCAGCTTAATTCCCGGGGATGAATGGGAGCAGTTCTTC	CASSLIPGDEWEQFF
TRBJ2-1	few	-	TRBV12-3/TRBV12-4	TGTGCCAGCAGTCCGGACTCCGTCGGTGAGCAGTTCTTC	CASSPDSVGEQFF
TRBJ2-7	-	-	TRBV4-2	TGCGCCAGCAGCCAAGGTGGGACCTTAACCTACGAGCAGTACTTC	CASSQGGTLTYEQYF
TRBJ1-6	many	-	TRBV12-3/TRBV12-4	TGTGCCAGCACCGGAGGGGGTAGATCACCCCTCCACTTT	CASTGGGRSPLHF
TRBJ2-3	-	TRBD2	TRBV28	TGTGCCAGCAGTTCAGCGGGGTACGGTGATACGCAGTATTTT	CASSSAGYGDTQYF
TRBJ2-2	many	TRBD1	TRBV4-3	TGCGCCAGCAGCCAATACGTTGGGACAGGGTCAACCGGGGAGCTGTTTTTT	CASSQYVGTGSTGELFF
TRBJ1-4	few	-	TRBV9	TGTGCCAGCAGCGTAGCCGGGGGGCCTAATGAAAAACTGTTTTTT	CASSVAGGPNEKLFF
TRBJ2-7	few	TRBD1	TRBV3-1	TGTGCCAGCAGCCAAGGACGCTACTCGGTGACAGGGGCAACCTACGAGCAGTACTTC	CASSQGRYSVTGATYEQYF